These T cell receptor beta chains were read from a single sample in a study of cytomegalovirus exposure and HLA in healthy donors. Sequencing used immunoSEQ multiplex PCR; TCRdb keeps in-frame clones, though not all of them. The data show 150,000 to 190,000 clones, 82% seen once. The sequenced sample was PBMCs. The receptors shown here come from a woman aged 50 to 65 in good health and CMV-seropositive. The CDR3 runs from the conserved cysteine through the conserved F or W. Fields, in order: V gene, D gene, J gene, clone size, CDR3 DNA, CDR3 protein. A D gene is named only where the DNA matches it firmly. Size is stated for part of the rows, as once, few or many counts, or as a class when the clone is expanded.

>TRBV4-3|TRBD1|TRBJ1-1|-
TGCGCCAGCAGCCAAGATCGGGGTATGACAGGGACGGGCACTGAAGCTTTCTTT
CASSQDRGMTGTGTEAFF
>TRBV7-9|-|TRBJ2-7|-
TGTTCCAGCAGCCATACAGGGTTGACCCCCTACGAGCAGTACTTC
CSSSHTGLTPYEQYF
>TRBV2|-|TRBJ2-7|-
TGTGCCTCCAGTGCAATCAGGGCCCACGAGCAGTACTTC
CASSAIRAHEQYF
>TRBV6-6|TRBD1|TRBJ1-1|-
TGTGCCAGCAGTTTGAATGACAGGGGAAGCACTGAAGCTTTCTTT
CASSLNDRGSTEAFF
>TRBV7-9|-|TRBJ2-3|-
TGTGCCAGCAGCCCGGGACAAATAGGGACAGATACGCAGTATTTT
CASSPGQIGTDTQYF
>TRBV10-3|-|TRBJ1-4|few
TGTGCCACTCGCGCAGGGGAGTATGAAAAACTGTTTTTT
CATRAGEYEKLFF
>TRBV6-5|TRBD1|TRBJ1-5|-
TGTGCCAGCAGCCAGGGGGCAGGTAATCAGCCCCAGCATTTT
CASSQGAGNQPQHF
>TRBV7-8|-|TRBJ2-1|-
TGTGCCAGCAGCCTGAGGGAGTCCAACAATGAGCAGTTCTTC
CASSLRESNNEQFF
>TRBV15|-|TRBJ2-3|few
TGTGCCACCGGGTCCGGGGGAACAGATACGCAGTATTTT
CATGSGGTDTQYF
>TRBV7-5|-|TRBJ2-1|-
TGTGCCGGTAGCGGGGGGGCCGGGAATGAGCAGTTCTTC
CAGSGGAGNEQFF
>TRBV6-5|TRBD2|TRBJ2-1|-
TGTGCCAGCATTAGCGGGGTGGGTTACAATGAGCAGTTCTTC
CASISGVGYNEQFF
>TRBV5-1|TRBD1|TRBJ1-2|-
TGCGCCAGCAGCTTTGTGGAGGGGGCCCATGGCTACACCTTC
CASSFVEGAHGYTF
>TRBV12-5|TRBD1|TRBJ1-5|-
TGTGCTAGTGGGACGGGGACAGTAGGCAATCAGCCCCAGCATTTT
CASGTGTVGNQPQHF
>TRBV27|TRBD1|TRBJ2-7|few
TGTGCCAGCAGTTTAAAGGGGACAGCCAACTACGAGCAGTACTTC
CASSLKGTANYEQYF
>TRBV6-1|TRBD1|TRBJ1-1|-
TGTGCCAGCAGGGGACAGGAGAACACTGAAGCTTTCTTT
CASRGQENTEAFF
>TRBV5-6|-|TRBJ2-2|-
TGTGCCAGCAGCTCAAATTTCAGGAAGTTGGCCGGGGAGCTGTTTTTT
CASSSNFRKLAGELFF
>TRBV18|TRBD1|TRBJ2-6|-
TGTGCCAGCTCACAGGATACAGGGGGCTCGGTCCTGACTTTC
CASSQDTGGSVLTF
>TRBV10-3|TRBD2|TRBJ2-4|-
TGTGCCATCAGTGAGTCGCCAGCGGGGGGGCCCAAAAACATTCAGTACTTC
CAISESPAGGPKNIQYF
>TRBV10-3|-|TRBJ1-6|-
TGTGCCACCTCTATCGTCGGGGGAAGGAATTCACCCCTCCACTTT
CATSIVGGRNSPLHF
>TRBV9|-|TRBJ2-5|-
TGTGCCAGCAGCCCCCGGGGAGAGACCCAGTACTTC
CASSPRGETQYF
>TRBV6-1|-|TRBJ1-2|-
TGTGCCAGCAGTGAAGCGCGGAGGATAGATGGCTACACCTTC
CASSEARRIDGYTF
>TRBV7-9|-|TRBJ1-2|-
TGTTCCAGCAGTTACAGGGTCGGCTATGGCTACACCTTC
CSSSYRVGYGYTF
>TRBV7-2|-|TRBJ1-1|-
TGTGCCAGCAGCCTAGGGCGGGGAGGAAGAGCTTTCTTT
CASSLGRGGRAFF
>TRBV6-5|TRBD1|TRBJ1-2|-
TGTGCCAGCAGCCTTATCGACAGGGACCTACGTGGCTACACCTTC
CASSLIDRDLRGYTF
>TRBV7-2|TRBD2|TRBJ2-3|-
TGTGCCAGCAGCTCACTAGCGGGGCTCGGCACAGATACGCAGTATTTT
CASSSLAGLGTDTQYF
>TRBV9|TRBD1|TRBJ2-1|few
TGTGCCAGCAGCGAGGGGGCGTACAATGAGCAGTTCTTC
CASSEGAYNEQFF
>TRBV6-6|-|TRBJ1-1|-
TGTGCCAGCAGTTACCCGGGACAGAACACTGAAGCTTTCTTT
CASSYPGQNTEAFF
>TRBV30|-|TRBJ2-3|-
TGTGCCTGGAGTTTAAAATTAGATACGCAGTATTTT
CAWSLKLDTQYF
>TRBV5-1|-|TRBJ2-1|-
TGCGCCAGCAGCTCGAGATGGAATGAGCAGTTCTTC
CASSSRWNEQFF
>TRBV10-3|-|TRBJ1-4|once
TGTGCCATCAGGGCCGGAGCAACTAATGAAAAACTGTTTTTT
CAIRAGATNEKLFF
>TRBV7-9|-|TRBJ1-2|-
TGTTCCAGCAGCTTAGGCTCGGCAGGGCTGTTTGGCTACACCTTC
CSSSLGSAGLFGYTF
>TRBV6-5|-|TRBJ2-3|-
TGTGCCAGCAGCCCGTCCCTCACAGATACGCAGTATTTT
CASSPSLTDTQYF
>TRBV15|TRBD1|TRBJ1-6|-
TGTGCCACCAGACATACAGGGGACAATTCACCCCTCCACTTT
CATRHTGDNSPLHF
>TRBV11-2|-|TRBJ1-5|-
TGTGCCAGCAGCCCGGGTCTCAATCAGCCCCAGCATTTT
CASSPGLNQPQHF
>TRBV4-1|-|TRBJ2-7|-
TGCGCCAGCAGCCAAGGCCCCCATCCTAGCTACGAGCAGTACTTC
CASSQGPHPSYEQYF
>TRBV4-1|TRBD2|TRBJ2-3|once
TGCGCCAGCAGCCAAGTCGTACGGGGGGGCCGAACAGATACGCAGTATTTT
CASSQVVRGGRTDTQYF
>TRBV5-6|-|TRBJ2-4|-
TGTGCCAGCAGCTTGGGGGGGACAAGCATTCAGTACTTC
CASSLGGTSIQYF
>TRBV7-8|TRBD1|TRBJ1-5|-
TGTGCCAGCAGCGCCCGACAGGGGATAAAAAGCAATCAGCCCCAGCATTTT
CASSARQGIKSNQPQHF
>TRBV4-1|-|TRBJ1-2|-
TGCGCCAGCAGCCAAGAGGGGGCGGCCATCTATGGCTACACCTTC
CASSQEGAAIYGYTF
>TRBV7-2|-|TRBJ1-6|few
TGTGCCAGCAGCTCTTCCGGGAAATATTCACCCCTCCACTTT
CASSSSGKYSPLHF
>TRBV9|TRBD2|TRBJ2-1|-
TGTGCCAGCAGCGTCCCTAGCGGGGGGGCGGGTGAGCAGTTCTTC
CASSVPSGGAGEQFF
>TRBV6-6|TRBD1|TRBJ1-2|-
TGTGCCAGCAGTCCAGAACAGGGGGCGGGGGGCTACACCTTC
CASSPEQGAGGYTF
>TRBV4-1|TRBD2|TRBJ2-4|-
TGCGCCAGCAGCCAACTAGCGGGGGTCAAAAACATTCAGTACTTC
CASSQLAGVKNIQYF
>TRBV7-3|-|TRBJ2-4|-
TGTGCCAGCAGCTTCAGGTTAGCCAAAAACATTCAGTACTTC
CASSFRLAKNIQYF
>TRBV19|TRBD1|TRBJ1-3|-
TGTGCCAGTAGAACACAGGGACAGGGGCACTCTGGAAACACCATATATTTT
CASRTQGQGHSGNTIYF
>TRBV6-5|-|TRBJ2-7|few
TGTGCCAGCAGTCCGCCCGGCGGAAGGCAGTACTTC
CASSPPGGRQYF